These 16 T cell receptor beta chains originate from one sample sequenced in a study of early T cells in non-severe SARS-CoV-2 infection (dated by TCRdb to the early 2020s). Library preparation employed 5' RACE. Sequencing instrument: NextSeq 500. TCRdb redid the processing of the public reads, applying fastp at Q25 and MiXCR, and retained in-frame beta chains. Rows are unified per CDR3 protein, each entry keeping the most common DNA and genes. Counted in this sample were tens of thousands of distinct CDR3 sequences; roughly 15% of them appeared once. The ten largest clones take up roughly 4% of the sample. Sample: whole blood, taken at baseline. The receptor source for this set is an adult who was a healthcare worker with PCR-confirmed SARS-CoV-2 infection or an uninfected control (not recorded which).

This clonotype came up many times. The chain couples TRBV6-2 or TRBV6-3 to TRBJ2-1; D may be TRBD2 (6 bases). CDR1 and CDR2 (germline): MNHEY, SVGEGT. V gave up 7 bases and J gave up 2 bases, with 15 bases separating them. The length of the CDR3 is 15 residues. The CDR3, as DNA: TGTGCCAGCACCAGAACGGGGGACCCCTACAATGAGCAGTTCTTC. It codes for CASTRTGDPYNEQFF.

CDR3 region: CASSTRRDRGSGANVLTF. The DNA for the CDR3 is TGTGCCAGCAGTACCCGACGGGACAGGGGATCCGGGGCCAACGTCCTGACTTTC. The rearrangement links TRBV28 to TRBJ2-6, with 10 bases aligning to TRBD1. CDR3 length: 18 residues. Germline V gene data show CDR1 as MDHEN and CDR2 as SYDVKM. Trimming cost V 5 bases and J 4 bases; bases outside gene matches: 11.

The table lists this clonotype with a few counts. The chain combines TRBV2 with TRBJ2-7; possibly TRBD2 for D (6 bases). Trimming removed 7 bases from V and 3 bases from J, with 22 bases in between. Germline V gene lookup returns CDR1 SNHLY and CDR2 FYNNEI. The CDR3 consists of 16 residues. The CDR3 DNA follows: TGTGCCAGCAAAGGACCTTTCGGGGGAGCAAACTACGAGCAGTACTTC. Its protein product is CASKGPFGGANYEQYF.

This clonotype was recorded a few times. The genes are TRBV6-6 and TRBJ2-3; D may be TRBD2 (5 bases). The CDR3 is 15 amino acids. CDR1 and CDR2 from the germline V gene are MNHNY and SVGAGI (reference sequence). With 2 bases removed from V and 2 bases from J, the gap between germline ends came to 11 bases. CDR3 in amino acids: CASSYPLENTDTQYF. The CDR3 coding sequence is TGTGCCAGCAGTTACCCACTAGAAAACACAGATACGCAGTATTTT.

The chain links TRBV18 to TRBJ1-1, with a weak D call TRBD1 (6 bases). Germline CDR1 and CDR2: KGHSH and LQKENI. With 3 bases removed from V and 3 bases from J, the gap between germline ends came to 14 bases. This CDR3 is 15 amino acids long. The CDR3 spells CASSPADRLYTEAFF. For the CDR3, the DNA is TGTGCCAGCTCACCGGCCGACAGGTTGTACACTGAAGCTTTCTTT.

The chain uses TRBV4-2 and TRBJ1-4; maybe TRBD1 (5 bases). The CDR3 is made up of 15 amino acids. Trimming removed 4 bases at V and 3 bases at J, with 12 bases between. The germline V gene encodes CDR1 LGHNA and CDR2 YNFKEQ. The CDR3 region is CASSLDGAANEKLFF. For the CDR3, the DNA is TGTGCCAGCAGCCTCGATGGGGCGGCTAATGAAAAACTGTTTTTT.

The chain links TRBV12-3 or TRBV12-4 to TRBJ2-5, with 9 bases identical to TRBD1. J gave up 3 bases and V 3 bases, and 5 bases lay outside the gene matches. This CDR3 comprises 15 residues. DNA of the CDR3: TGTGCCAGCAGTTTCCCGGGACAGGGAGAAGAGACCCAGTACTTC. This sequence encodes CASSFPGQGEETQYF.

This clonotype was picked up a small number of times. The chain joins TRBV20-1 to TRBJ2-2, with unresolved D. V was clipped by 6 bases and J by 0 bases, with 14 bases between them. In germline, CDR1 is DFQATT, CDR2 SNEGSKA (reference sequence). The CDR3 is 15 residues long. CDR3: CSAPLPYANTGELFF. CDR3 sequence (DNA): TGCAGTGCCCCACTCCCCTACGCGAACACCGGGGAGCTGTTTTTT.

The chain recombines TRBV12-3 or TRBV12-4 with TRBJ2-5; possibly TRBD2 for D (5 bases). The CDR3 spans 17 residues. Trimming removed 3 bases from V and 1 base from J, with 18 bases in between. The CDR3 nucleotides are TGTGCCAGCAGTTTCGGGCTTTCGAGCGGCCTCCAAGAGACCCAGTACTTC. Translation: CASSFGLSSGLQETQYF.

The J gene is TRBJ1-1, the V gene TRBV9, with 9 bases identical to TRBD1. Germline assignment: CDR1 SGDLS and CDR2 YYNGEE. V was clipped by 3 bases and J by 3 bases; unmatched bases: 21. The CDR3 consists of 20 residues. The CDR3 nucleotides are TGTGCCAGCAGCGCTCCCACCAACACAGGGGGCAACTTAGAAGACACTGAAGCTTTCTTT. Residues: CASSAPTNTGGNLEDTEAFF.

Many counts were recorded for this clonotype. The rearrangement uses TRBV18 and TRBJ1-5; D is unclear. The CDR3 has 13 residues. Trimming shortened V by 7 bases and J by 4 bases, and 11 bases separated the two germline ends. Germline V CDR1 and CDR2: KGHSH, LQKENI. The CDR3 loop is CASLGNPNQPQHF. The CDR3 DNA follows: TGTGCCAGCTTAGGGAATCCGAATCAGCCCCAGCATTTT.

The genes are TRBV20-1 and TRBJ2-1; TRBD2 agrees at 12 bases. The germline V gene has CDR1 DFQATT and CDR2 SNEGSKA (reference sequence). CDR3 length equals 17 residues. J was trimmed by 0 bases and V by 6 bases; bases with no gene match: 9. CDR3 sequence reads: CSAPLAGGYSSYNEQFF. The CDR3 DNA reads as TGCAGTGCCCCACTAGCGGGGGGCTATAGCTCCTACAATGAGCAGTTCTTC.

This clonotype turned up a few times. V is TRBV4-1 and J is TRBJ2-5; TRBD2 might be the D (5 bases). Trimming shortened V by 1 base and J by 3 bases, and 15 bases separated the two germline ends. This CDR3 region has 16 residues. CDR1 is MGHRA and CDR2 is YSYEKL in the germline V gene. CDR3 in DNA: TGCGCCAGCAGCCAAGTTGGTCTAGCATGGAAAGAGACCCAGTACTTC. Protein product: CASSQVGLAWKETQYF.

This clonotype showed up just a few times. The gene calls are TRBV11-2 and TRBJ1-5; no firm D call. The V end was cut by 2 bases, the J end by 4 bases, with 6 bases between. The CDR3 has 13 amino acids. Germline V gene lookup returns CDR1 SGHAT and CDR2 FQNNGV. The CDR3 coding sequence is TGTGCCAGCAGCTTAACGTTGAATCAGCCCCAGCATTTT. It specifies CASSLTLNQPQHF. Full variable domain (missing parts from reference TRBV11-2 and TRBJ1-5): EAGVAQSPRYKIIEKRQSVAFWCNPISGHATLYWYQQILGQGPKLLIQFQNNGVVDDSQLPKDRFSAERLKGVDSTLKIQPAKLEDSAVYLCASSLTLNQPQHFGDGTRLSIL.

The genes are TRBV4-1 and TRBJ2-7; TRBD1 matches 7 bases. The V and J ends lost 5 bases and 1 base, in that order; junction bases with no gene match: 8. Germline lookup yields CDR1 MGHRA and CDR2 YSYEKL. CDR3 length: 15 residues. CDR3 protein: CASSVRQGESYEQYF. The CDR3 DNA reads TGCGCCAGCAGCGTAAGACAGGGCGAGTCCTACGAGCAGTACTTC.

This chain links TRBV20-1 with TRBJ2-7; D ambiguous. The CDR3 spans 13 residues. The V gene lost 7 bases and the J gene lost 0 bases, with 13 bases spanning the gap. CDR1 and CDR2 from the germline V gene are DFQATT and SNEGSKA (reference sequence). CDR3 amino acids: CSVISPGSYEQYF. Written as DNA, the CDR3 is TGCAGTGTAATCTCCCCCGGCTCCTACGAGCAGTACTTC.